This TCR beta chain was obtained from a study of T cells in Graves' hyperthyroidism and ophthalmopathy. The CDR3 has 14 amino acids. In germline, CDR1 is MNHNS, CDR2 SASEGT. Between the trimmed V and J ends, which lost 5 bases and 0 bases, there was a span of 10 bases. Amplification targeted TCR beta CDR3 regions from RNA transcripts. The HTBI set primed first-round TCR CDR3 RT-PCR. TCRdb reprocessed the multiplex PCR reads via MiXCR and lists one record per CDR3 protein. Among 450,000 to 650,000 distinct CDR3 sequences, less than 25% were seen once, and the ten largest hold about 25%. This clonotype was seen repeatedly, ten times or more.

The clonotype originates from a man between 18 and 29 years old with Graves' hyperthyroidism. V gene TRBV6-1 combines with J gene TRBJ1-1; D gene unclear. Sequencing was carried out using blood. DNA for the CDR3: TGTGCCAGCAGTCCCATTCAGCTGAACACTGAAGCTTTCTTT. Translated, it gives CASSPIQLNTEAFF.